Shown below are 9 T cell receptor beta chains from a single sample sequenced in a study of T cells of healthy individuals listed by TCRdb under 2018. Libraries were built with 5' RACE. The run used an Illumina MiSeq. TCRdb took the public reads, trimmed them with fastp at Q25, ran MiXCR for clone calling and kept in-frame beta chains. Rows with one shared CDR3 protein collapse into an entry with the most common genes and DNA. The sample profile shows 85,000 to 100,000 distinct CDR3 sequences; 17% of them were found once. The ten largest account for 6.2% of the sample. The receptors stem from a human donor in good health.

This clonotype was seen a few times. This chain uses TRBV28 with TRBJ1-1; maybe TRBD1 (5 bases). The V gene's germline CDR1 is MDHEN and CDR2 SYDVKM. V was trimmed by 5 bases and J by 8 bases, leaving 12 bases between them. CDR3 length: 12 amino acids. The CDR3 DNA sequence: TGTGCCAGCAGTGGGACTCCCCGCGAAGCTTTCTTT. This sequence encodes CASSGTPREAFF.

This clonotype appeared many times. The gene calls are TRBV21-1 and TRBJ2-3; TRBD2 is the table's D call and was not checked against the DNA. TRBV21-1 has pseudogene status. CDR3 length: 15 amino acids. The CDR3 DNA reads as TGTGCCAGCAGCAAAGACGCGGGAGGCACAGATACGCAGTATTTT. Protein sequence: CASSKDAGGTDTQYF.

This chain joins TRBV15 and TRBJ1-4, with D perhaps TRBD1 (6 bases). The CDR3 consists of 16 residues. Trimming pared 3 bases from V and 3 bases from J, leaving 14 bases between. Germline CDR1 is LNHNV and CDR2 is YYDKDF (reference sequence). The CDR3 DNA reads TGTGCCACCAGCAGCCTAGTACCAGGGGCTAATGAAAAACTGTTTTTT. Translation: CATSSLVPGANEKLFF.

The genes are TRBV6-5 and TRBJ2-2, with 11 bases that match TRBD2. Germline-derived CDR1 and CDR2 are MNHEY and SVGAGI. J gave up 4 bases and V 5 bases, and 3 bases lay outside the gene matches. This CDR3 has 15 residues. CDR3 residues: CASSTSGGSTGELFF. CDR3 nucleotides: TGTGCCAGCAGTACTAGCGGGGGTAGCACCGGGGAGCTGTTTTTT.

This clonotype was seen repeatedly, ten times or more. The chain recombines TRBV11-1 with TRBJ2-1, with 13 bases matching TRBD2. This CDR3 contains 17 residues. Unmatched junction bases numbered 9, after V lost 5 bases and J lost 5 bases. Germline V gene lookup returns CDR1 SGHAT and CDR2 FQDESV (reference sequence). The CDR3 is CASSPGLAGAVNNEQFF. The CDR3 nucleotides read TGTGCCAGCAGCCCTGGACTAGCGGGAGCGGTGAACAATGAGCAGTTCTTC. The full variable domain, rest sourced from reference TRBV11-1 and TRBJ2-1, is EAEVAQSPRYKITEKSQAVAFWCDPISGHATLYWYRQILGQGPELLVQFQDESVVDDSQLPKDRFSAERLKGVDSTLKIQPAELGDSAMYLCASSPGLAGAVNNEQFFGPGTRLTVL.

This clonotype was seen ten or more times. This chain connects TRBV20-1 to TRBJ2-5; the match to TRBD2 covers 11 bases. This CDR3 region has 15 residues. Germline CDR1 DFQATT, CDR2 SNEGSKA (reference sequence). Trimming at V came to 1 base and at J to 6 bases, leaving 7 bases not matched to a gene. The CDR3 DNA reads TGCAGTGCTAGAGCCCCGGGACTAGCGGTTAAGACCCAGTACTTC. Its translation: CSARAPGLAVKTQYF.

This clonotype was counted ten times or more. V is TRBV12-3 or TRBV12-4 and J is TRBJ2-5; D perhaps matches TRBD2 (5 bases). Trimming took off 6 bases at V and 4 bases at J, with 24 bases between the two ends. CDR3 length equals 17 residues. The DNA of the CDR3 is TGTGCCAGCAGCCCCCCGAGTGATTTTGCGGGTGGAGAGACCCAGTACTTC. Amino acids: CASSPPSDFAGGETQYF.

This clonotype appeared a few times. The chain uses TRBV4-2 and TRBJ2-7; 12 bases line up with TRBD2. V lost 3 bases, J lost 3 bases, and 6 bases stayed unmatched. Germline CDR1 LGHNA, CDR2 YNFKEQ. This CDR3 has 16 amino acids. This CDR3 reads CASSQGAGLAGYEQYF. The CDR3 coding sequence is TGTGCCAGCAGCCAGGGAGCGGGACTAGCGGGCTACGAGCAGTACTTC.

Only a few counts were recorded for this clonotype. The chain combines TRBV20-1 with TRBJ2-3, with 8 bases aligning to TRBD2. CDR1 DFQATT and CDR2 SNEGSKA come from the germline V gene (reference sequence). After removal of 2 bases from V and 3 bases from J, the junction contained 7 bases not matched to a gene. This CDR3 spans 15 amino acids. Here the CDR3 DNA reads TGCAGTGCTAGACCCAGCGGGAGTAAAACAGATACGCAGTATTTT. Amino acids: CSARPSGSKTDTQYF.